The T cell receptor beta chain described here comes from a study of cytomegalovirus exposure and HLA in healthy donors. The overall study: As released early, the data held around 80 million unique TCRs from HLA-typed donors. Most genotyped donors, 81% of about 400, had Caucasian-associated genetic ancestry.

V was trimmed by 4 bases and J by 11 bases, leaving 23 bases between them. This CDR3 is 14 amino acids long. Germline values: CDR1 SQVTM, CDR2 ANQGSEA. The PCR ran on 60 Vbeta and 13 Jbeta primers. Sequencing used immunoSEQ multiplex PCR; TCRdb keeps in-frame clones, though not all of them. The sample includes about 160,000 clones, 82% of them seen just once. General study findings and limits: Follow-up analysis found HLA locus-dependent TCR association rates, highest for DRB1 and lowest for HLA-C. Most of the TCR beta V segments (in an earlier analysis) were productive either about 87% or about 30% of the time.

Concerning this clone: As yet, its antigen is unknown.

The sequence was collected from a girl aged 2 to 9 in good health and CMV-seropositive. Sequencing input: PBMCs. The chain has TRBV29-1 and TRBJ1-1, with D hard to call. The CDR3 here is CSVVLGGGYLGAFF. CDR3 in DNA: TGCAGCGTTGTTTTGGGCGGAGGGTATCTGGGGGCTTTCTTT.